This T cell receptor (beta chain) was captured in a study of post-analysis software for immune sequencing data. Points from the study as a whole: About five TRBV segments appeared more often in patients than in controls, and TRBV5-6, TRBV5-1 and TRBV20-1 were among these. Controls' normalized Chao1 diversity significantly exceeded that of multiple sclerosis patients.

CDR3 length: 14 amino acids. J was trimmed by 5 bases and V by 5 bases; bases with no gene match: 7. Germline V CDR1 and CDR2: SEHNR, FQNEAQ (reference sequence). Worth noting for this clonotype: Its specificity is unknown.

Carried by the TCR beta cDNA libraries were unique molecular identifiers. TCRdb reprocessed the PCR reads with MiXCR, giving one entry per CDR3 protein. The table records roughly 400,000 distinct CDR3 sequences, 39% of them present only once. Sequenced material: blood. V is TRBV7-9 and J is TRBJ2-7; 9 bases are shared with TRBD1. This TCR was sampled from a girl aged 2-15 years with multiple sclerosis. In DNA, the CDR3 is TGTGCCAGCAGCCCCTCAACAGGGGGCAACGAGCAGTACTTC. Amino acids: CASSPSTGGNEQYF.